These 10 T cell receptor beta chains share one sample of origin, sequenced in a study of T cell responses to AZD1222 COVID-19 vaccine. Profiled with immunoSEQ multiplex PCR; TCRdb holds only in-frame clones, not every one. This table holds under 150,000 clones, just over 90% found once. The sample was peripheral blood, taken on day 0 of AZD1222 vaccination. The receptors here all came from an adult in good health.

The chain recombines TRBV11-2 with TRBJ2-7; tentative D call: TRBD1 (6 bases). CDR1 is SGHAT, CDR2 FQNNGV, per germline. The CDR3 contains 12 residues. Trimming took 5 bases from V and 7 from J, leaving 12 bases between them. The CDR3 bases are TGTGCCAGCAGCCTACAGGGTCGGGAGCAGTACTTC. Translation: CASSLQGREQYF.

V and J are TRBV7-2 and TRBJ1-4; D remains unclear. The V gene lost 5 bases and the J gene lost 0 bases, with 7 bases spanning the gap. The CDR3 length is 14 residues. Per germline, CDR1 SGHTA and CDR2 FQGNSA. The CDR3 sequence is CASSPRSTNEKLFF. As DNA, the CDR3 is TGTGCCAGCAGCCCCCGTTCAACTAATGAAAAACTGTTTTTT. The entire variable domain, with the rest obtained from reference TRBV7-2 and TRBJ1-4, is as follows: GAGVSQSPSNKVTEKGKDVELRCDPISGHTALYWYRQSLGQGLEFLIYFQGNSAPDKSGLPSDRFSAERTGGSVSTLTIQRTQQEDSAVYLCASSPRSTNEKLFFGSGTQLSVL.

The gene calls are TRBV19 and TRBJ2-1; TRBD2 agrees at 10 bases. Germline-derived CDR1 and CDR2 are LNHDA and SQIVND (reference sequence). V lost 10 bases, J lost 6 bases, and 15 bases stayed unmatched. There are 16 residues in the CDR3. CDR3 sequence reads: CATKPPPTSGPNEQFF. The CDR3 nucleotides read TGTGCCACTAAACCCCCCCCGACTAGCGGGCCCAATGAGCAGTTCTTC.

The chain joins TRBV7-2 to TRBJ1-3; D may be TRBD1 (5 bases). Trimming took off 2 bases at V and 1 base at J, with 9 bases between the two ends. Germline V gene data show CDR1 as SGHTA and CDR2 as FQGNSA. The CDR3 loop spans 15 amino acids. The CDR3, as DNA: TGTGCCAGCAGCTTACTATGGGGGTCTGGAAACACCATATATTTT. Protein sequence: CASSLLWGSGNTIYF.

The chain is built from TRBV5-1 and TRBJ2-3; either TRBD1 or TRBD2 may fit D (5 bases each). Germline values: CDR1 SGHRS, CDR2 YFSETQ. V was clipped by 7 bases and J by 5 bases, with 20 bases between them. This CDR3 has 15 residues. The CDR3 is CASQGENRPLDTQYF. CDR3 DNA: TGCGCCAGCCAAGGGGAGAACAGGCCCCTAGATACGCAGTATTTT.

V gene TRBV18 combines with J gene TRBJ1-5; D is unresolved. The CDR3 contains 16 residues. The V gene lost 0 bases and the J gene lost 7 bases, with 16 bases spanning the gap. CDR1 and CDR2 (germline): KGHSH, LQKENI. The CDR3 coding sequence is TGTGCCAGCTCACCACCATCTGGGGAAGGTATGCAGCCCCAGCATTTT. This encodes CASSPPSGEGMQPQHF.

The table lists this clone with a count of one. The chain recombines TRBV3-1 (or the pseudogene TRBV3-2) with TRBJ2-4, with TRBD1 identical over 9 bases. There are 15 residues in the CDR3. Germline V lookup: CDR1 LGHDT, CDR2 YNNKEL (reference sequence). V dropped 4 bases and J dropped 7; count of bases not matched to a gene: 8. CDR3 in amino acids: CASSLPGQGINIQYF. The CDR3 DNA sequence: TGTGCCAGCAGCCTACCGGGACAGGGTATCAACATTCAGTACTTC.

V and J are TRBV10-3 and TRBJ1-5, with 7 bases matching TRBD1. V gave up 4 bases and J gave up 7 bases; unmatched junction bases: 10. CDR1 ENHRY and CDR2 SYGVKD come from the germline V gene. The length of the CDR3 is 15 residues. CDR3 nucleotide sequence: TGTGCCATCAGTGCCCTTACAGGGGTAGGGCAGCCCCAGCATTTT. Translating it yields CAISALTGVGQPQHF.

This clone was seen just once. V usage is TRBV2 and J usage is TRBJ1-2, with D unclear. The CDR3 covers 14 residues. The V end was cut by 6 bases, the J end by 1 base, with 12 bases between. Germline V gene lookup returns CDR1 SNHLY and CDR2 FYNNEI. CDR3 in amino acids: CASRGRPINYGYTF. The CDR3, as DNA: TGTGCCAGCAGAGGGCGGCCTATTAACTATGGCTACACCTTC.

V gene TRBV18 combines with J gene TRBJ1-3, with D possibly TRBD1 on 5 matching bases. The ends were cut back, 5 bases at V and 0 bases at J, with 11 bases in the middle. The germline CDR1 and CDR2 sequences are KGHSH and LQKENI. This CDR3 spans 15 amino acids. The CDR3 DNA is TGTGCCAGCTCAAGACCAGGGAACTCTGGAAACACCATATATTTT. It is translated as CASSRPGNSGNTIYF.